This T cell receptor (beta chain) was found in a study of CD8+CD57+ T cells in acquired aplastic anemia. On the study more broadly: Average DNA yield from sorted CD4+ and CD8+ cells was around 3.2 ug. Study observations and caveats: Patients and controls were found to share over 25 CD8+ CDR3 sequences. Patients and controls had CD8+ Simpson's diversity values that were not significantly distinct.

On this clonotype itself: Its antigen is unknown.

The length of the CDR3 is 13 residues. Germline assignment: CDR1 DFQATT and CDR2 SNEGSKA (reference sequence). Trimming at V came to 8 bases and at J to 8 bases, leaving 12 bases not matched to a gene. Profiling of TCR beta VDJ combinations and CDR3 sequences used genomic DNA as template. TCRdb itself ran the reads through MiXCR, one entry per CDR3 protein. The table shows some 210,000 distinct CDR3 sequences, with roughly 55% occurring only once. The sample taken for sequencing was sorted CD4+, CD8+, or CD8+CD57+ T cells (not recorded which) from PBMCs. The rearrangement uses TRBV20-1 and TRBJ1-2; 9 bases map to TRBD1. The TCR was taken from a human donor in good health. CDR3 DNA: TGCAGTACTGGAGGGGACAGGGCAAGAGGCTACACCTTC. Translated, it gives CSTGGDRARGYTF.